Below, 19 T cell receptor beta chains from the same sample are listed, as sequenced in a study of shared clonotypes between healthy human individuals. Sequencing used immunoSEQ multiplex PCR; TCRdb keeps in-frame clones, though not all of them. The repertoire holds 1,400,000 or so clones, with just under 99% as singletons. Sample: naive CD4+ T cells sorted from blood. Subset meaning: CD45RA+ positively selected. These receptor sequences come from a man aged 30-40 years in good health.

This chain uses TRBV5-4 with TRBJ2-7; perhaps TRBD2 as D (6 bases). The CDR3 contains 13 residues. Per germline, CDR1 SGHNT and CDR2 YYREEE (reference sequence). V was pared by 4 bases and J by 4 bases, with 12 bases between. The CDR3 sequence: CASSGGIPYEQYF. CDR3 DNA sequence: TGTGCCAGCAGCGGCGGGATTCCGTACGAGCAGTACTTC.

This clone was counted between two and nine times. The gene calls are TRBV6-5 and TRBJ2-5; possibly TRBD1 for D (6 bases). The germline V gene has CDR1 MNHEY and CDR2 SVGAGI. Trimming shortened V by 6 bases and J by 7 bases, and 15 bases separated the two germline ends. This CDR3 comprises 13 residues. The CDR3: CASSQLRGGTQYF. The CDR3 nucleotides read TGTGCCAGCAGCCAACTCCGAGGGGGGACCCAGTACTTC.

The chain uses TRBV5-6 and TRBJ2-5, with 7 bases lining up with TRBD2. The J segment lost 2 bases and the V segment lost 0 bases, leaving 4 bases of the junction unmatched. Per germline, CDR1 SGHDT and CDR2 YYEEEE. CDR3 length: 15 amino acids. CDR3 nucleotide sequence: TGTGCCAGCAGCTTGGTCGGCGGGAGTCAAGAGACCCAGTACTTC. This gives the protein CASSLVGGSQETQYF.

V usage is TRBV5-6 and J usage is TRBJ1-2, with a tentative D call TRBD1 (5 bases). The CDR3 spans 15 residues. From germline, CDR1 is SGHDT and CDR2 YYEEEE. V was pared by 0 bases and J by 3 bases, with 12 bases between. The chain's CDR3 is CASSLAPRGDYGYTF. The CDR3 DNA reads as TGTGCCAGCAGCTTGGCCCCTCGGGGCGACTATGGCTACACCTTC.

CDR3 residues: CASSRDRGEKLFF. In DNA form, the CDR3 reads TGTGCCAGCTCACGGGACAGGGGTGAAAAACTGTTTTTT. The chain joins TRBV18 to TRBJ1-4, with 10 bases that match TRBD1. This CDR3 spans 13 amino acids. After removal of 4 bases from V and 7 bases from J, the junction contained 0 bases not matched to a gene. The germline CDR1 and CDR2 sequences are KGHSH and LQKENI.

The CDR3, as DNA: TGTGCCAGCAGCTTTCCGGGACAGGGGACGATTGAGCAGTACTTC. It is translated as CASSFPGQGTIEQYF. This chain links TRBV11-2 with TRBJ2-7; 10 bases are a match to TRBD1. V lost 3 bases to trimming and J lost 7 bases; unmatched junction nucleotides: 9. The CDR3 has 15 residues. Germline lookup yields CDR1 SGHAT and CDR2 FQNNGV.

This chain uses TRBV27 with TRBJ2-7; the D gene is possibly TRBD2 (7 bases). Germline values: CDR1 MNHEY, CDR2 SMNVEV (reference sequence). Trimming pared 5 bases from V and 6 bases from J, leaving 8 bases between. There are 11 residues in the CDR3. The CDR3 DNA follows: TGTGCCAGCAGTAGGGGGGGCGAGCAGTACTTC. Its protein is CASSRGGEQYF.

This clone was seen only once. This chain links TRBV27 with TRBJ2-1; 9 nucleotides align to TRBD2. The CDR3 is made up of 18 amino acids. Germline values: CDR1 MNHEY, CDR2 SMNVEV (reference sequence). V shed 3 bases and J 4 bases; nucleotides not matched to a gene: 13. The CDR3, as DNA: TGTGCCAGCAGTTTGGATTCGTCTAGCGGGATTCAGTACAATGAGCAGTTCTTC. Translation: CASSLDSSSGIQYNEQFF.

The chain recombines TRBV9 with TRBJ2-1, with a tentative D call TRBD2 (6 bases). CDR1 is SGDLS and CDR2 is YYNGEE in the germline V gene. Trimming shortened V by 0 bases and J by 5 bases, and 6 bases separated the two germline ends. This CDR3 comprises 13 residues. The CDR3 reads CASSVGRDNEQFF. The CDR3 DNA follows: TGTGCCAGCAGCGTAGGGAGGGACAATGAGCAGTTCTTC. Full variable domain (outside the CDR3, taken from reference TRBV9 and TRBJ2-1): DSGVTQTPKHLITATGQRVTLRCSPRSGDLSVYWYQQSLDQGLQFLIQYYNGEERAKGNILERFSAQQFPDLHSELNLSSLELGDSALYFCASSVGRDNEQFFGPGTRLTVL.

The rearrangement uses TRBV18 and TRBJ2-2, with D possibly being TRBD1 or TRBD2 (6 bases each). Trimming cost V 0 bases and J 4 bases, with 15 bases left between them. CDR1 KGHSH and CDR2 LQKENI come from the germline V gene. The CDR3 contains 17 residues. The CDR3 DNA sequence: TGTGCCAGCTCACCACCGGGGGGCGCAGGAGTCACCGGGGAGCTGTTTTTT. This gives the protein CASSPPGGAGVTGELFF.

The chain links TRBV9 to TRBJ2-5; tentative D call: TRBD1 (6 bases). The germline V and J ends were trimmed by 3 bases and 4 bases, with 13 bases remaining between them. Germline loops: CDR1 SGDLS, CDR2 YYNGEE. This CDR3 is 14 amino acids long. In nucleotides, the CDR3 is TGTGCCAGCAGCGCGCGGACAGATCGAGAGACCCAGTACTTC. As protein: CASSARTDRETQYF.

The DNA of the CDR3 is TGTGCCAGCAGCCCGCGTTCCGTCGGTCGACCCACAGATACGCAGTATTTT. As protein: CASSPRSVGRPTDTQYF. The chain uses TRBV7-2 and TRBJ2-3; no definite D call. V shed 5 bases and J shed 2 bases, with 20 bases lying between them. The CDR3 covers 17 residues. The V gene's germline CDR1 is SGHTA and CDR2 FQGNSA.

The V gene is TRBV16, the J gene TRBJ2-7; D remains unclear. CDR1 and CDR2 (germline): KGHSY, FQNENV. V was cut by 0 bases and J by 6 bases, with 15 bases left in between. The CDR3 is 15 residues long. The CDR3: CASSQSIWQDLEQYF. The DNA of the CDR3 is TGTGCCAGCAGCCAATCGATTTGGCAGGACCTCGAGCAGTACTTC. Full variable domain (missing parts from reference TRBV16 and TRBJ2-7): GEEVAQTPKHLVRGEGQKAKLYCAPIKGHSYVFWYQQVLKNEFKFLISFQNENVFDETGMPKERFSAKCLPNSPCSLEIQATKLEDSAVYFCASSQSIWQDLEQYFGPGTRLTVT.

The chain joins TRBV7-9 to TRBJ1-5; no clear D. In germline, CDR1 is SEHNR, CDR2 FQNEAQ (reference sequence). This CDR3 contains 14 residues. Trimming took 5 bases from V and 2 from J, leaving 10 bases between them. The CDR3 coding sequence is TGTGCCAGCAGCCCCAAAGAGGGCAATCAGCCCCAGCATTTT. As protein: CASSPKEGNQPQHF.

V usage is TRBV6-1 and J usage is TRBJ2-2; 7 positions agree with TRBD2. V trimming: 1 base; J trimming: 4 bases; junction bases outside the gene matches: 6. The germline CDR1 and CDR2 sequences are MNHNS and SASEGT. This CDR3 is 16 amino acids long. CDR3 region: CASSEGQSGATGELFF. Written as DNA, the CDR3 is TGTGCCAGCAGTGAAGGTCAGAGCGGGGCCACCGGGGAGCTGTTTTTT.

The chain combines TRBV5-1 with TRBJ2-1; 10 bases are shared with TRBD2. CDR1 and CDR2 (germline): SGHRS, YFSETQ. The CDR3 has 16 amino acids. Trimming cost V 3 bases and J 3 bases; bases outside gene matches: 6. CDR3 nucleotides: TGCGCCAGCAGCTCGGGACTAGCGAGTTTCTACAATGAGCAGTTCTTC. This sequence encodes CASSSGLASFYNEQFF.

The chain links TRBV5-6 to TRBJ1-5; 7 positions agree with TRBD1. Germline trimming cut 1 base from V and 7 bases from J; bases unmatched to any gene: 5. CDR1 is SGHDT, CDR2 YYEEEE, per germline. The CDR3 spans 14 residues. The CDR3 protein is CASSLMQGGQPQHF. CDR3 DNA sequence: TGTGCCAGCAGCTTGATGCAGGGGGGGCAGCCCCAGCATTTT.

This clone was detected once. The rearrangement uses TRBV7-6 and TRBJ2-2; D may be TRBD1 (6 bases). V shed 4 bases and J shed 3 bases, with 15 bases lying between them. Germline V gene data show CDR1 as SGHVS and CDR2 as FNYEAQ. The CDR3 is made up of 16 amino acids. CDR3 nucleotide sequence: TGTGCCAGCAGCTCCTTATCAGGGGTGTACACCGGGGAGCTGTTTTTT. Amino acids: CASSSLSGVYTGELFF.

The chain joins TRBV4-3 to TRBJ1-2; D perhaps matches TRBD1 (5 bases). The germline CDR1 and CDR2 sequences are LGHNA and YSLEER. The CDR3 contains 19 residues. Trimming stripped 2 bases from V and 2 bases from J, with 24 bases between. For the CDR3, the DNA is TGCGCCAGCAGCCAACGGGTGATGGCACTAAATAGGGGAAACTATGGCTACACCTTC. This gives the protein CASSQRVMALNRGNYGYTF.